Reported below is one T cell receptor (beta chain). Assay used: immunoSEQ multiplex PCR; TCRdb lists only in-frame clones, some missing. The sample carries about 44,000 clones, over 95% recorded once. The CDR3 contains 14 residues. The trim removed 8 bases at V and 2 bases at J, leaving 9 bases unmatched. Germline lookup yields CDR1 MNHEY and CDR2 SMNVEV (reference sequence). These data are taken from a study of technical replicates of blood from several donors. The receptor's source is a human donor in good health. Specimen: T cells isolated from PBMCs. The chain links TRBV27 to TRBJ2-7; TRBD1 matches 7 bases. The CDR3 DNA is TGTGCCAGCGCCGGGACAGTGGGCCCCTACGAGCAGTACTTC. Translation: CASAGTVGPYEQYF.